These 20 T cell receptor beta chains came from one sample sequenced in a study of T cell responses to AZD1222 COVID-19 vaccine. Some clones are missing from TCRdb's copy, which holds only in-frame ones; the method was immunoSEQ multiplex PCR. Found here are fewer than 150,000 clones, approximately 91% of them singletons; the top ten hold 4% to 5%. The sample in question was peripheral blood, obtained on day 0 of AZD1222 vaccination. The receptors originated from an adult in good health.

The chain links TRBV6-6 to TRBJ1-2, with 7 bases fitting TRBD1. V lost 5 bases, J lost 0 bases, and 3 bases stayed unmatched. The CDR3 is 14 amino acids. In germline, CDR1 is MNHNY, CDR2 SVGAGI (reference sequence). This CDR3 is CASSGQATNYGYTF. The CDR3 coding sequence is TGTGCCAGCAGTGGACAGGCAACTAACTATGGCTACACCTTC.

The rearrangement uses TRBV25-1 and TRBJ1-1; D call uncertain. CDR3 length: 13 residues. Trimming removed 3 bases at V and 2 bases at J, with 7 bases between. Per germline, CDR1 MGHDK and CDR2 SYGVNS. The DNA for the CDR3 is TGTGCCAGCAGTGAGCAACACAACACTGAAGCTTTCTTT. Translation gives CASSEQHNTEAFF.

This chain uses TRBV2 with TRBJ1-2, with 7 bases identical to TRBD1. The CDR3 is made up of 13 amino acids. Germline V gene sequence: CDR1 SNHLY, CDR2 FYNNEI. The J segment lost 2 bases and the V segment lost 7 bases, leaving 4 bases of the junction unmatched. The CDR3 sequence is CASTPTGNYGYTF. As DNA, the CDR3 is TGTGCCAGCACCCCGACAGGGAACTATGGCTACACCTTC.

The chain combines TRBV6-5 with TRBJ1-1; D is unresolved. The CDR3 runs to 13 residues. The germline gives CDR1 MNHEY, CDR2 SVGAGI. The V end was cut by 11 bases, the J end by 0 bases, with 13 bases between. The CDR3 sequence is CASREQLNTEAFF. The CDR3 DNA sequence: TGTGCCTCCCGGGAACAGCTGAACACTGAAGCTTTCTTT.

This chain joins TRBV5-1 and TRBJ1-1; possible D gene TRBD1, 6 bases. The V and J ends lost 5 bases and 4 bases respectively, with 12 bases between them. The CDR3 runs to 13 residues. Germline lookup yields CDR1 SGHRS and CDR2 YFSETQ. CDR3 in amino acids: CASRDTGFTEAFF. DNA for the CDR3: TGCGCCAGCAGGGATACAGGGTTCACTGAAGCTTTCTTT.

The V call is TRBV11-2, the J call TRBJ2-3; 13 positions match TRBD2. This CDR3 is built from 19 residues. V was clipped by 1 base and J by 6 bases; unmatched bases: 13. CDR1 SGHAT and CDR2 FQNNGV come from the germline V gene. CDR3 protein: CASSLGTRLAGGSWDTQYF. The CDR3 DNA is TGTGCCAGCAGCTTAGGGACCCGACTAGCGGGAGGTTCATGGGATACGCAGTATTTT.

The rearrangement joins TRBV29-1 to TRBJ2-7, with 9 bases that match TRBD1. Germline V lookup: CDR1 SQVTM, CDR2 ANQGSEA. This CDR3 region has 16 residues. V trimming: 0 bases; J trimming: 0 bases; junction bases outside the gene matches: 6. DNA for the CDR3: TGCAGCGTTGAAGAGCTCGGGACAGGGAGCTCCTACGAGCAGTACTTC. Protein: CSVEELGTGSSYEQYF.

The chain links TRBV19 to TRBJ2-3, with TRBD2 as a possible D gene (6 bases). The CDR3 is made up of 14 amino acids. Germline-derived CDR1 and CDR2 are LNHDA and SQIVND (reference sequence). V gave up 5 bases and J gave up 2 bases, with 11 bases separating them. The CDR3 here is CASSHGTLTDTQYF. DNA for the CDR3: TGTGCCAGTAGTCACGGGACTCTCACAGATACGCAGTATTTT.

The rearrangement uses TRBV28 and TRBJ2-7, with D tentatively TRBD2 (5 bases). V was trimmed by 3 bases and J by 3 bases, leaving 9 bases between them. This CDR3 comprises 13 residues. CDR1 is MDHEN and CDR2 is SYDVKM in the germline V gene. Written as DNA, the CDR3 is TGTGCCAGCAGTTTCGGGGTTCTCTACGAGCAGTACTTC. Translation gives CASSFGVLYEQYF.

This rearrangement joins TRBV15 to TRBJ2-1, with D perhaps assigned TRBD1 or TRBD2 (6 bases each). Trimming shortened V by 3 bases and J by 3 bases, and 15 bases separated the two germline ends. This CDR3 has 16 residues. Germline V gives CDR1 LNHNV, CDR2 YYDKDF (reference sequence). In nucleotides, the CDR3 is TGTGCCACCAGCAGGGGGTACGGGGGCCGCTACAATGAGCAGTTCTTC. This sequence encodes CATSRGYGGRYNEQFF.

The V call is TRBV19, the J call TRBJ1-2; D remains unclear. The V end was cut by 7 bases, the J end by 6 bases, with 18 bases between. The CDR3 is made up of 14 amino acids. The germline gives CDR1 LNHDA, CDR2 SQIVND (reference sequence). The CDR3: CASTPSRAFHGYTF. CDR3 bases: TGTGCCAGTACTCCTAGTCGAGCATTTCATGGCTACACCTTC.

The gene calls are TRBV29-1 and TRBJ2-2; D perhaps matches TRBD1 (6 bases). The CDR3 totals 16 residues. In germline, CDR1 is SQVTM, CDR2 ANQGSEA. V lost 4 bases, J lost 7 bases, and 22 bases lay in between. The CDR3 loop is CSVAPDRRKVSGELFF. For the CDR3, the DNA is TGCAGCGTTGCTCCGGACAGAAGAAAGGTTAGCGGGGAGCTGTTTTTT.

CDR3 bases: TGCGCCAGCAAGGATGTCCAGGCAGGGCTGAACACTGAAGCTTTCTTT. It yields the protein CASKDVQAGLNTEAFF. V usage is TRBV10-1 and J usage is TRBJ1-1, with a tentative D call TRBD1 (5 bases). The CDR3 runs to 16 residues. V was cut by 7 bases and J by 0 bases, with 18 bases left in between. Germline loops: CDR1 WNHNN, CDR2 SYGVQD (reference sequence).

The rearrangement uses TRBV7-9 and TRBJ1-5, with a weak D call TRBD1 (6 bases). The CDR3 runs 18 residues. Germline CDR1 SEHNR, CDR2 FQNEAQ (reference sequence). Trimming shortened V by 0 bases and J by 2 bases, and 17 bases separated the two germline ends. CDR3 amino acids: CASSLAPRGRDGNQPQHF. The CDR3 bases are TGTGCCAGCAGCTTAGCCCCCAGGGGAAGAGACGGCAATCAGCCCCAGCATTTT. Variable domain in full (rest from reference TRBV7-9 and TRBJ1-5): DTGVSQNPRHKITKRGQNVTFRCDPISEHNRLYWYRQTLGQGPEFLTYFQNEAQLEKSRLLSDRFSAERPKGSFSTLEIQRTEQGDSAMYLCASSLAPRGRDGNQPQHFGDGTRLSIL.

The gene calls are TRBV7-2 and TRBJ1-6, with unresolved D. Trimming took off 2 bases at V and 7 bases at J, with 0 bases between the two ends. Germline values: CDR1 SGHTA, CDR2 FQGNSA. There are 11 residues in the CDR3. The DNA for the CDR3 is TGTGCCAGCAGCTTAAATTCACCCCTCCACTTT. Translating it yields CASSLNSPLHF. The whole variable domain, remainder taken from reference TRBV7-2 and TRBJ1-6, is GAGVSQSPSNKVTEKGKDVELRCDPISGHTALYWYRQSLGQGLEFLIYFQGNSAPDKSGLPSDRFSAERTGGSVSTLTIQRTQQEDSAVYLCASSLNSPLHFGNGTRLTVT.

In DNA, the CDR3 is TGCGCCAGCAGCTTCGGCCCGGACAACTATGGCTACACCTTC. It yields the protein CASSFGPDNYGYTF. The V call is TRBV5-1, the J call TRBJ1-2; no definite D call. With 2 bases removed from V and 2 bases from J, the gap between germline ends came to 10 bases. The CDR3 contains 14 residues. Germline CDR1 is SGHRS and CDR2 is YFSETQ.

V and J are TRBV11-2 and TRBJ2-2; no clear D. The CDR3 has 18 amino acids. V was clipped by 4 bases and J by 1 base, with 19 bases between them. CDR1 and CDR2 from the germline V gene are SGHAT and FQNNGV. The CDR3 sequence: CASSSPSRRSGNTGELFF. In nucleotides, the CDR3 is TGTGCCAGCAGCTCGCCCTCTCGTAGATCGGGGAACACCGGGGAGCTGTTTTTT. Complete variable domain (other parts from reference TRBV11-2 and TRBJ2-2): EAGVAQSPRYKIIEKRQSVAFWCNPISGHATLYWYQQILGQGPKLLIQFQNNGVVDDSQLPKDRFSAERLKGVDSTLKIQPAKLEDSAVYLCASSSPSRRSGNTGELFFGEGSRLTVL.

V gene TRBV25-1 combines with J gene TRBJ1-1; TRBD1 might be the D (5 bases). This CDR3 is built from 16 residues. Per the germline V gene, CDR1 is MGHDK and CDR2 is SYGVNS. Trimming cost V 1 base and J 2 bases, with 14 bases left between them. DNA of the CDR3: TGTGCCAGCAGTGAATCTAGAGGCAGGGCCAACACTGAAGCTTTCTTT. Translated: CASSESRGRANTEAFF.

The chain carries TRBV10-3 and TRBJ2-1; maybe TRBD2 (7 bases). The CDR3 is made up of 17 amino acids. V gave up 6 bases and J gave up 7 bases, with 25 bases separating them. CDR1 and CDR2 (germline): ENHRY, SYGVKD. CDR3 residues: CAIRGSAGGAEGNEQFF. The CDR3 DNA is TGTGCCATCAGGGGTTCGGCTGGGGGGGCTGAAGGGAATGAGCAGTTCTTC.

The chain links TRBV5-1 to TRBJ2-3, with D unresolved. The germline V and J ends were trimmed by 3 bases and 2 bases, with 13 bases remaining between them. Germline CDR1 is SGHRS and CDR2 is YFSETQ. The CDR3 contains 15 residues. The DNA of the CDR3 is TGCGCCAGCAGCTCACCGCGGTCTACCACAGATACGCAGTATTTT. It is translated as CASSSPRSTTDTQYF.